A single sample is the source of the 26 T cell receptor beta chains below, sequenced in a study of beta chain features in type 1 diabetes. Sequencing targeted expressed TCRB transcripts, as all isolated RNA had been reverse transcribed. Clones were sequenced by immunoSEQ multiplex PCR, and TCRdb holds only the in-frame ones, with some missing. Among around 190,000 clones listed, roughly an eighth were seen once. Sequencing input: central memory CD4+ T cells from blood. These receptors all stem from a woman under 30 in good health.

This sequence joins TRBV18 and TRBJ1-1; D is possibly TRBD1 (5 bases). Germline assignment: CDR1 KGHSH and CDR2 LQKENI. Trimming took off 4 bases at V and 0 bases at J, with 9 bases between the two ends. This CDR3 comprises 14 residues. In nucleotides, the CDR3 is TGTGCCAGCTCACGAACAGGTATGAACACTGAAGCTTTCTTT. Translation gives CASSRTGMNTEAFF.

The CDR3 DNA reads as TGTGCCTCCGGGAAGGGGGTGGTAACTAGCGGTTACAATGAGCAGTTCTTC. Protein sequence: CASGKGVVTSGYNEQFF. The genes are TRBV7-8 and TRBJ2-1; 8 bases match TRBD2. This CDR3 has 17 residues. V dropped 11 bases and J dropped 4; count of bases not matched to a gene: 19. The germline CDR1 and CDR2 sequences are SGHVS and FQNEAQ.

CDR3 nucleotide sequence: TGTGCCAGCAGCCCTCGACACGCAGGGGACACTGAAGCTTTCTTT. Encoded protein: CASSPRHAGDTEAFF. The chain links TRBV7-2 to TRBJ1-1; perhaps TRBD1 as D (6 bases). The V and J ends lost 5 bases and 3 bases respectively, with 16 bases between them. The CDR3 extends over 15 amino acids. Germline CDR1 SGHTA, CDR2 FQGNSA.

This clone was counted ten times or more. V usage is TRBV5-6 and J usage is TRBJ2-5; 9 nucleotides match TRBD1. This CDR3 is built from 16 residues. Germline lookup yields CDR1 SGHDT and CDR2 YYEEEE. The V and J ends lost 5 bases and 2 bases, in that order; junction bases with no gene match: 10. CDR3 protein: CASSSAGTGMQETQYF. DNA of the CDR3: TGTGCCAGCAGTTCGGCCGGGACAGGGATGCAAGAGACCCAGTACTTC.

This chain's CDR3 is CASSPTGREQYF. CDR3 bases: TGTGCCAGCAGTCCGACAGGGCGCGAGCAGTACTTC. The chain has TRBV27 and TRBJ2-7, with TRBD1 matching 7 bases. V trimming: 5 bases; J trimming: 6 bases; junction bases outside the gene matches: 4. Germline assignment: CDR1 MNHEY and CDR2 SMNVEV (reference sequence). This CDR3 spans 12 amino acids.

The chain joins TRBV7-8 to TRBJ1-2, with 9 bases aligning to TRBD1. The CDR3 is made up of 15 amino acids. Germline CDR1 SGHVS, CDR2 FQNEAQ. Trimming cost V 5 bases and J 3 bases; bases outside gene matches: 7. The CDR3 nucleotides read TGTGCCAGCAGCATACACAGGGGGCTTGACTATGGCTACACCTTC. Protein sequence: CASSIHRGLDYGYTF.

This clone appeared once. The chain links TRBV9 to TRBJ2-5; TRBD1 matches at 7 bases. J gave up 5 bases and V 4 bases, and 8 bases lay outside the gene matches. This CDR3 comprises 14 residues. Germline values: CDR1 SGDLS, CDR2 YYNGEE. The CDR3 here is CASSPSTRGETQYF. CDR3 nucleotide sequence: TGTGCCAGCAGCCCATCAACCAGGGGGGAGACCCAGTACTTC.

This clone was seen only a few times. The chain couples TRBV10-3 to TRBJ2-3; 9 bases agree with TRBD1. The length of the CDR3 is 14 residues. CDR1 and CDR2 from the germline V gene are ENHRY and SYGVKD. V lost 10 bases to trimming and J lost 1 base; unmatched junction nucleotides: 6. The CDR3 loop is CATEGDRGTDTQYF. The CDR3 DNA follows: TGTGCCACCGAAGGGGACAGGGGCACAGATACGCAGTATTTT.

The V gene is TRBV4-3, the J gene TRBJ1-4; 9 positions match TRBD1. Per germline, CDR1 LGHNA and CDR2 YSLEER. This CDR3 is built from 15 residues. Trimming cost V 4 bases and J 5 bases; bases outside gene matches: 5. The CDR3 region has the DNA TGCGCCAGCAGCCTCCTAGGGACAGGGAATGAAAAACTGTTTTTT. Protein product: CASSLLGTGNEKLFF.

V usage is TRBV29-1 and J usage is TRBJ1-2; TRBD1 matches at 9 bases. Germline CDR1 and CDR2: SQVTM and ANQGSEA. Unmatched junction bases numbered 5, after V lost 4 bases and J lost 8 bases. The CDR3 covers 12 residues. The CDR3 reads CSVGTGVSGYTF. The DNA of the CDR3 is TGCAGCGTTGGGACAGGGGTTAGCGGCTACACCTTC.

This clone has only a few counts. This chain uses TRBV28 with TRBJ1-1; possible D gene TRBD1, 5 bases. The CDR3 runs to 14 residues. In germline, CDR1 is MDHEN, CDR2 SYDVKM. V lost 3 bases and J 7 bases, leaving 15 bases between the germline ends. The CDR3 reads CASSLFFGALEAFF. Written as DNA, the CDR3 is TGTGCCAGCAGTTTGTTCTTTGGGGCACTTGAAGCTTTCTTT. The full variable domain, rest sourced from reference TRBV28 and TRBJ1-1, is DVKVTQSSRYLVKRTGEKVFLECVQDMDHENMFWYRQDPGLGLRLIYFSYDVKMKEKGDIPEGYSVSREKKERFSLILESASTNQTSMYLCASSLFFGALEAFFGQGTRLTVV.

The chain joins TRBV27 to TRBJ1-2; TRBD1 agrees at 7 bases. The junction had 16 bases not matched to a gene; V was cut back by 6 bases and J by 6 bases. CDR3 length equals 16 residues. From germline, CDR1 is MNHEY and CDR2 SMNVEV (reference sequence). For the CDR3, the DNA is TGTGCCAGCAGCACATACGCCGCCCGACAGGGTAATGGCTACACCTTC. Protein sequence: CASSTYAARQGNGYTF.

This clone was recorded a few times. V is TRBV30 and J is TRBJ1-5; D gene uncertain. The CDR3 length is 14 residues. Trimming took 0 bases from V and 6 from J, leaving 12 bases between them. Germline V gene sequence: CDR1 GTSNPN, CDR2 SVGIG (reference sequence). The DNA of the CDR3 is TGTGCCTGGAGTGTACTAGAGGGCACTCAGCCCCAGCATTTT. It codes for CAWSVLEGTQPQHF.

This clone was observed a few times. The chain joins TRBV15 to TRBJ2-1, with D tentatively TRBD2 (7 bases). The CDR3 covers 17 residues. Germline-derived CDR1 and CDR2 are LNHNV and YYDKDF (reference sequence). Trimming removed 3 bases at V and 0 bases at J, with 15 bases between. CDR3 DNA sequence: TGTGCCACCAGCAGGACGAAGGGGGGGTACTCCTACAATGAGCAGTTCTTC. This sequence encodes CATSRTKGGYSYNEQFF.

This chain's CDR3 is CASSEGGGYQPQHF. DNA of the CDR3: TGTGCCAGCAGTGAAGGAGGGGGCTATCAGCCCCAGCATTTT. The chain uses TRBV2 and TRBJ1-5; 7 bases map to TRBD1. The length of the CDR3 is 14 residues. CDR1 SNHLY and CDR2 FYNNEI come from the germline V gene. After removal of 1 base from V and 5 bases from J, the junction contained 2 bases not matched to a gene.

Only a few counts were recorded for this clone. The chain employs TRBV7-3 and TRBJ2-7; perhaps TRBD1 as D (6 bases). Germline V gives CDR1 SGHTA, CDR2 FQGTGA. Trimming left V 1 base short and J 5 bases short, with 15 bases between. The CDR3 contains 15 residues. This CDR3 reads CASSLSDRKGHEQYF. DNA of the CDR3: TGTGCCAGCAGCTTAAGTGACAGGAAGGGCCACGAGCAGTACTTC.

The V and J genes are TRBV7-9 and TRBJ2-7, with 12 bases identical to TRBD2. Germline loops: CDR1 SEHNR, CDR2 FQNEAQ (reference sequence). The CDR3 is 16 amino acids. V dropped 6 bases and J dropped 5; count of bases not matched to a gene: 11. CDR3 loop: CASSPRLAGAVDEQYF. The CDR3 nucleotides are TGTGCCAGCAGTCCTAGACTAGCGGGAGCTGTCGACGAGCAGTACTTC.

J is TRBJ2-7 and V is TRBV27; 11 positions agree with TRBD1. V shed 4 bases and J 6 bases; nucleotides not matched to a gene: 5. The CDR3 has 14 amino acids. The V gene's germline CDR1 is MNHEY and CDR2 SMNVEV (reference sequence). The CDR3, as DNA: TGTGCCAGCAGTTCGGGACAGGGGGGTGTCGAGCAGTACTTC. Translated: CASSSGQGGVEQYF.

This clone was counted between two and nine times. J is TRBJ2-7 and V is TRBV28; 10 bases line up with TRBD1. This CDR3 has 15 amino acids. Per the germline V gene, CDR1 is MDHEN and CDR2 is SYDVKM. Trimming cost V 5 bases and J 3 bases; bases outside gene matches: 7. The CDR3 here is CASSGWTGGYYEQYF. The CDR3 region has the DNA TGTGCCAGCAGTGGCTGGACAGGGGGATACTACGAGCAGTACTTC.

This clone has a handful of counts. The chain links TRBV7-8 to TRBJ2-7; 9 bases are shared with TRBD2. This CDR3 contains 14 residues. Germline CDR1 reads SGHVS; CDR2 reads FQNEAQ. V was pared by 5 bases and J by 3 bases, with 5 bases of the junction left unmatched. This chain's CDR3 is CASSRNSGSYEQYF. The CDR3 bases are TGTGCCAGCAGCCGTAATAGCGGGAGCTACGAGCAGTACTTC.

This clone was seen a handful of times. The chain employs TRBV27 and TRBJ2-5; 10 nucleotides match TRBD1. Trimming cost V 8 bases and J 9 bases; bases outside gene matches: 21. The CDR3 contains 17 residues. CDR1 MNHEY and CDR2 SMNVEV come from the germline V gene (reference sequence). The CDR3 DNA is TGTGCCAGCTGCGCGAGACAGGGGGCGCGGTTATCAAAGCCCCAGTACTTC. Amino acid sequence: CASCARQGARLSKPQYF.

This clone was recorded a few times. This chain connects TRBV5-6 to TRBJ2-7; TRBD2 is a possible D gene (5 bases). Trimming took off 0 bases at V and 7 bases at J, with 14 bases between the two ends. Germline V lookup: CDR1 SGHDT, CDR2 YYEEEE. The CDR3 sequence is 14 residues long. CDR3 protein: CASSLERRSGEQYF. CDR3 DNA: TGTGCCAGCAGCTTGGAGCGCCGGTCGGGGGAGCAGTACTTC.

The V gene is TRBV7-9, the J gene TRBJ2-1; 11 positions agree with TRBD2. The CDR3 runs 17 residues. V lost 5 bases and J lost 4; bases outside the gene matches: 10. From germline, CDR1 is SEHNR and CDR2 FQNEAQ (reference sequence). CDR3 in amino acids: CASSPRLAGQRYNEQFF. The CDR3 DNA reads as TGTGCCAGCAGCCCCCGACTAGCGGGACAGAGGTACAATGAGCAGTTCTTC.

This clone was counted a few times. The chain couples TRBV15 to TRBJ2-5; TRBD1 might be the D (6 bases). The length of the CDR3 is 14 residues. Deletions cut 0 bases from V and 4 bases from J, with 9 bases between. In germline, CDR1 is LNHNV, CDR2 YYDKDF (reference sequence). CDR3: CATSRDHRAETQYF. The CDR3 region has the DNA TGTGCCACCAGCAGAGATCACAGGGCAGAGACCCAGTACTTC.

This clone was seen only a few times. The chain couples TRBV30 to TRBJ1-1, with 10 bases matching TRBD1. The germline V gene encodes CDR1 GTSNPN and CDR2 SVGIG (reference sequence). The CDR3 loop spans 17 amino acids. V dropped 1 base and J dropped 4; count of bases not matched to a gene: 12. The CDR3 DNA sequence: TGTGCCTGGAGTGGACAGGGGGCGCGCTCGAGGAGCACTGAAGCTTTCTTT. Translating gives CAWSGQGARSRSTEAFF.

This sequence joins TRBV2 and TRBJ2-2, with 7 bases that match TRBD2. This CDR3 is 16 amino acids long. The germline gives CDR1 SNHLY, CDR2 FYNNEI. Germline trimming cut 6 bases from V and 5 bases from J; bases unmatched to any gene: 12. This CDR3 is CASRREAGLGTGELFF. Here the CDR3 DNA reads TGTGCCAGCAGGCGCGAAGCGGGGTTGGGGACCGGGGAGCTGTTTTTT. Combining the CDR3 with reference TRBV2 and TRBJ2-2 gives the whole variable domain EPEVTQTPSHQVTQMGQEVILRCVPISNHLYFYWYRQILGQKVEFLVSFYNNEISEKSEIFDDQFSVERPDGSNFTLKIRSTKLEDSAMYFCASRREAGLGTGELFFGEGSRLTVL.